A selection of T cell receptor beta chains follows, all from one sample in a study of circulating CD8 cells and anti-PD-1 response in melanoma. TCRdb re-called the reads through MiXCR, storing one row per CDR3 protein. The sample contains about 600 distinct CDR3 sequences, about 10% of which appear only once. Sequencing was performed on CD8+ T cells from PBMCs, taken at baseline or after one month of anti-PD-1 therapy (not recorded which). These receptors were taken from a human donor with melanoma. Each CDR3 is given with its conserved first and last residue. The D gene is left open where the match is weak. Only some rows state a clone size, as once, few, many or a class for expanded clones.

cdr3_aa: CASSATSGRDLNEQFF
cdr3_nt: TGTGCCAGCAGTGCAACTAGCGGGAGGGATTTAAATGAGCAGTTCTTC
v_call: TRBV27
d_call: TRBD2
j_call: TRBJ2-1
clone_size: NA

cdr3_aa: CASREDTTNEQFF
cdr3_nt: TGTGCCAGCAGAGAGGACACCACCAATGAGCAGTTCTTC
v_call: TRBV28
d_call: NA
j_call: TRBJ2-1
clone_size: large

cdr3_aa: CASSLRQGVDYEQYF
cdr3_nt: TGTGCCAGCAGTTTAAGGCAGGGGGTGGACTACGAGCAGTACTTC
v_call: TRBV27
d_call: TRBD1
j_call: TRBJ2-7
clone_size: medium-sized

cdr3_aa: CASSREGVADSSYEQYF
cdr3_nt: TGTGCAAGCAGCCGAGAAGGAGTGGCAGATAGCTCCTACGAGCAGTACTTC
v_call: TRBV3-1
d_call: NA
j_call: TRBJ2-7
clone_size: NA

cdr3_aa: CASSYGRKPYEQYF
cdr3_nt: TGTGCCAGCAGTTATGGCAGGAAACCTTACGAGCAGTACTTC
v_call: TRBV6-5
d_call: NA
j_call: TRBJ2-7
clone_size: medium-sized

cdr3_aa: CASSLAAFNTGTQYF
cdr3_nt: TGCGCCAGCAGCTTGGCCGCCTTTAACACAGGTACGCAGTATTTT
v_call: TRBV5-1
d_call: NA
j_call: TRBJ2-3
clone_size: NA

cdr3_aa: CASSQDPLSYNEQFF
cdr3_nt: TGCGCCAGCAGCCAAGACCCCCTTTCCTACAATGAGCAGTTCTTC
v_call: TRBV4-3
d_call: NA
j_call: TRBJ2-1
clone_size: large

cdr3_aa: CSVLGTSVTGNTIYF
cdr3_nt: TGCAGCGTGTTAGGGACGTCGGTTACGGGAAACACCATATATTTT
v_call: TRBV29-1
d_call: NA
j_call: TRBJ1-3
clone_size: large

cdr3_aa: CASSPTGGRTGQETQYF
cdr3_nt: TGTGCCAGCAGTCCAACTGGGGGTCGGACGGGTCAAGAGACCCAGTACTTC
v_call: TRBV27
d_call: NA
j_call: TRBJ2-5
clone_size: NA

cdr3_aa: CASSDSPGGTDTQYF
cdr3_nt: TGTGCCAGCAGTGACTCCCCAGGGGGCACAGATACGCAGTATTTT
v_call: TRBV6-4
d_call: NA
j_call: TRBJ2-3
clone_size: large

cdr3_aa: CAGGRQEQYF
cdr3_nt: TGTGCCGGAGGGAGGCAGGAGCAGTACTTC
v_call: TRBV2
d_call: NA
j_call: TRBJ2-7
clone_size: medium-sized

cdr3_aa: CASSPGESHTDTQYF
cdr3_nt: TGCGCCAGCAGCCCCGGTGAGAGTCACACAGATACGCAGTATTTT
v_call: TRBV4-1
d_call: NA
j_call: TRBJ2-3
clone_size: large

cdr3_aa: CASSQVQGALNTEAFF
cdr3_nt: TGCGCCAGCAGCCAAGTACAGGGGGCCTTGAACACTGAAGCTTTCTTT
v_call: TRBV4-1
d_call: TRBD1
j_call: TRBJ1-1
clone_size: large

cdr3_aa: CASSLMAVNTEAFF
cdr3_nt: TGTGCCAGCAGCTTAATGGCGGTAAACACTGAAGCTTTCTTT
v_call: TRBV7-3
d_call: NA
j_call: TRBJ1-1
clone_size: medium-sized

cdr3_aa: CASSHRPPRRETQYF
cdr3_nt: TGCGCCAGCAGTCACCGGCCCCCTCGGAGGGAGACCCAGTACTTC
v_call: TRBV23-1
d_call: NA
j_call: TRBJ2-5
clone_size: medium-sized

cdr3_aa: CASSLRSGTGTQYF
cdr3_nt: TGTGCCAGCAGCTTGCGAAGCGGCACAGGGACCCAGTACTTC
v_call: TRBV7-2
d_call: NA
j_call: TRBJ2-5
clone_size: medium-sized

cdr3_aa: CASSPVSPYEQYF
cdr3_nt: TGTGCCAGCAGCCCCGTAAGTCCCTACGAGCAGTACTTC
v_call: TRBV27
d_call: NA
j_call: TRBJ2-7
clone_size: large

cdr3_aa: CSVLTGELFF
cdr3_nt: TGCAGCGTTCTCACCGGGGAGCTGTTTTTT
v_call: TRBV29-1
d_call: NA
j_call: TRBJ2-2
clone_size: NA

cdr3_aa: CASSDRDTGELFF
cdr3_nt: TGTGCCAGCAGTGACAGGGACACCGGGGAGCTGTTTTTT
v_call: TRBV6-4
d_call: NA
j_call: TRBJ2-2
clone_size: NA

cdr3_aa: CASSLTQATNEKLFF
cdr3_nt: TGTGCCAGCAGCTTAACACAAGCAACTAATGAAAAACTGTTTTTT
v_call: TRBV7-3
d_call: NA
j_call: TRBJ1-4
clone_size: medium-sized

cdr3_aa: CASSQPGQRATNEKLFF
cdr3_nt: TGCGCCAGCAGTCAACCGGGACAGAGAGCAACTAATGAAAAACTGTTTTTT
v_call: TRBV23-1
d_call: TRBD1
j_call: TRBJ1-4
clone_size: medium-sized

cdr3_aa: CASSPRQNTEAFF
cdr3_nt: TGTGCCAGCAGTCCCCGACAGAACACTGAAGCTTTCTTT
v_call: TRBV28
d_call: NA
j_call: TRBJ1-1
clone_size: few

cdr3_aa: CASSLYPGQGAYNEQFF
cdr3_nt: TGTGCCAGCAGCCTTTACCCCGGACAGGGGGCATACAATGAGCAGTTCTTC
v_call: TRBV28
d_call: TRBD1
j_call: TRBJ2-1
clone_size: large

cdr3_aa: CSARDIGQGTNTIYF
cdr3_nt: TGCAGTGCTAGAGACATTGGACAGGGGACAAACACCATATATTTT
v_call: TRBV20-1
d_call: TRBD1
j_call: TRBJ1-3
clone_size: large

cdr3_aa: CASSIERRSPEAFF
cdr3_nt: TGTGCCAGTAGTATTGAACGGAGATCCCCTGAAGCTTTCTTT
v_call: TRBV19
d_call: NA
j_call: TRBJ1-1
clone_size: large

cdr3_aa: CASSVEGGNVPGELFF
cdr3_nt: TGTGCCAGCAGCGTAGAGGGCGGGAACGTCCCCGGGGAGCTGTTTTTT
v_call: TRBV9
d_call: NA
j_call: TRBJ2-2
clone_size: few

cdr3_aa: CASREQGNLYGYTF
cdr3_nt: TGTGCCAGCAGGGAACAGGGGAACCTCTATGGCTACACCTTC
v_call: TRBV27
d_call: TRBD1
j_call: TRBJ1-2
clone_size: medium-sized

cdr3_aa: CASSPDRPTNEKLFF
cdr3_nt: TGTGCCAGCTCACCGGACCGTCCAACTAATGAAAAACTGTTTTTT
v_call: TRBV18
d_call: NA
j_call: TRBJ1-4
clone_size: few